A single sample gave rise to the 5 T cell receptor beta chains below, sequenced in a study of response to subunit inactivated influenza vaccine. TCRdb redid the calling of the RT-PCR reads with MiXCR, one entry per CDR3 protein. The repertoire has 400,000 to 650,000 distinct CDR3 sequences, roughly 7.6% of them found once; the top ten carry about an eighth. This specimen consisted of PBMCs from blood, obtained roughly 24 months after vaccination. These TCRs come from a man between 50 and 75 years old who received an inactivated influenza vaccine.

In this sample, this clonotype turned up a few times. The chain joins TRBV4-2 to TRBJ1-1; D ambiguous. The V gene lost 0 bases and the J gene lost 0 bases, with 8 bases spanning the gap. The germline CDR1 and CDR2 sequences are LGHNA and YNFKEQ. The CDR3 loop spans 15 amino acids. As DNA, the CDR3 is TGTGCCAGCAGCCAAGAGGGATTTATGAACACTGAAGCTTTCTTT. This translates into CASSQEGFMNTEAFF.

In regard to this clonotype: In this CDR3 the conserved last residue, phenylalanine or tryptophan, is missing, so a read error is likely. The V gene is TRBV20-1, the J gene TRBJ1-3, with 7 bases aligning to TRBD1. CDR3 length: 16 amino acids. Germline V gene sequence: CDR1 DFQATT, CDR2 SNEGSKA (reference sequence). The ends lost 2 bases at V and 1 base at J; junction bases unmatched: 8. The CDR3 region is CSARRRQGESGNTIYL. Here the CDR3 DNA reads TGCAGTGCTAGACGAAGACAGGGAGAATCTGGAAACACCATATATTTA.

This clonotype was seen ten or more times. The CDR3 DNA is TGTGCCAGCAGCCAAGATCGTTTCGGGAATAATAATTCACCCCTCCACTTT. Translated: CASSQDRFGNNNSPLHF. The chain is built from TRBV4-2 and TRBJ1-6; D unclear. This CDR3 has 17 residues. Germline V gene lookup returns CDR1 LGHNA and CDR2 YNFKEQ. V was shortened by 0 bases and J by 5 bases, with 14 bases between the two germline ends.

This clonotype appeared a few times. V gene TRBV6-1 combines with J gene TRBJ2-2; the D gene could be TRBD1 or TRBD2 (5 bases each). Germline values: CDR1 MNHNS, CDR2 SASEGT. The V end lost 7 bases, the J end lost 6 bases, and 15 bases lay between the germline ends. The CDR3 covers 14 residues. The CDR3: CASKGPQRAGELFF. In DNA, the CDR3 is TGTGCCAGCAAGGGACCTCAGAGGGCCGGGGAGCTGTTTTTT.

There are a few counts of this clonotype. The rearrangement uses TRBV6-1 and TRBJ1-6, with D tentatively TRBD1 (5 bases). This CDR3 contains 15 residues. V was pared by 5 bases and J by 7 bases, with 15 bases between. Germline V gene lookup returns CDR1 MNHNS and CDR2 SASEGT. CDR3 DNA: TGTGCCAGCAGTCAAGGACTGGGGGGAAATTCACCCCTCCACTTT. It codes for CASSQGLGGNSPLHF.